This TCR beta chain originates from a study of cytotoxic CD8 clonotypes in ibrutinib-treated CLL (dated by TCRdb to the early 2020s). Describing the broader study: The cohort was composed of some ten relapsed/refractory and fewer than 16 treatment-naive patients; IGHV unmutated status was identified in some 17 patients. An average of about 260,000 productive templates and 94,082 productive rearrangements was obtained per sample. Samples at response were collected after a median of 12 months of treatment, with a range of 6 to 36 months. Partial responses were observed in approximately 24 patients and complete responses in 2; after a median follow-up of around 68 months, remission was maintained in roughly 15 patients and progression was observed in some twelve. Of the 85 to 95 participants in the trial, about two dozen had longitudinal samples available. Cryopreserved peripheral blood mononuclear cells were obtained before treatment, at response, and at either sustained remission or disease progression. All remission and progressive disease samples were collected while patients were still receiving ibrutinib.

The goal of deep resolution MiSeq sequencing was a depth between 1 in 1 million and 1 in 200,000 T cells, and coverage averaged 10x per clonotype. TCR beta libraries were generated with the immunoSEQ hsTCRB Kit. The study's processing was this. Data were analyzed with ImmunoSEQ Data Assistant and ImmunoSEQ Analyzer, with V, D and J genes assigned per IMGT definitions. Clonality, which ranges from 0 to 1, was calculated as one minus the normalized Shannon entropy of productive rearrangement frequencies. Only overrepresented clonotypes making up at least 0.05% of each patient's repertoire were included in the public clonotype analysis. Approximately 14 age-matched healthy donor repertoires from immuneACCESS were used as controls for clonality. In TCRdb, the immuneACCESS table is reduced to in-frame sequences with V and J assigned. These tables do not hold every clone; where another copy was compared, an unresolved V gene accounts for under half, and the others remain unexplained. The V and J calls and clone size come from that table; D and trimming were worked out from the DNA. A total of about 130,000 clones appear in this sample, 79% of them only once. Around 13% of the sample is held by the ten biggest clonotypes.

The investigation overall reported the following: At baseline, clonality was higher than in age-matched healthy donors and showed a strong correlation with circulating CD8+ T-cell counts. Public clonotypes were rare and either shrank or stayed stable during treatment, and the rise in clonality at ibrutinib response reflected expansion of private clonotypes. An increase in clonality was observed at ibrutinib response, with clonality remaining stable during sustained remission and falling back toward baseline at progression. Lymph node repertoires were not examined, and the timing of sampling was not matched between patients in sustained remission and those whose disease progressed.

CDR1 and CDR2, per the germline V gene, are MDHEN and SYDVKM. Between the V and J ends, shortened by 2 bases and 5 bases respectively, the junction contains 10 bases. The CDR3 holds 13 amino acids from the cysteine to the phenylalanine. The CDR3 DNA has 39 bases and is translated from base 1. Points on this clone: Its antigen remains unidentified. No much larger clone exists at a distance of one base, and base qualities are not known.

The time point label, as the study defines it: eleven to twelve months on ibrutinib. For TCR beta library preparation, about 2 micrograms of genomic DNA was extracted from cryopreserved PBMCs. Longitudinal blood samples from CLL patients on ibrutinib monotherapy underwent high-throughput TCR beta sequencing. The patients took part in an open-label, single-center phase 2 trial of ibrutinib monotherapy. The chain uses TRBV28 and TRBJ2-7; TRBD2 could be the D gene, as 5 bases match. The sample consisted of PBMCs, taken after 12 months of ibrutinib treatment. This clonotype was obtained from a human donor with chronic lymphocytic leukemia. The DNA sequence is TGTGCCAGCAGTTTACCTTTCGGGAACGAGCAGTACTTC. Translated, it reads CASSLPFGNEQYF.